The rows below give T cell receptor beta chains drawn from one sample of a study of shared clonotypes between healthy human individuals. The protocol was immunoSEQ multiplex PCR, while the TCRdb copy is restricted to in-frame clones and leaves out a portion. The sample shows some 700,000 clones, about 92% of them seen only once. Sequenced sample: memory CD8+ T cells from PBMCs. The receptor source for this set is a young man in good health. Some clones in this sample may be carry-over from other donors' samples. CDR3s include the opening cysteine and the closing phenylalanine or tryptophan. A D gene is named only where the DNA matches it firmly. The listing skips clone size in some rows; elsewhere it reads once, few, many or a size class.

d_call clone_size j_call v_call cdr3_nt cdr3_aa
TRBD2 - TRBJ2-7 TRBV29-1 TGCAGCGTTGGGACTAGCGGGAGGTCTGCCCGGGAAGAGCAGTACTTC CSVGTSGRSAREEQYF
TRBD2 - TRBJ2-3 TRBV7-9 TGTGCCAGCAGCACCGGGACTAGCGGGAGGGCAGATACGCAGTATTTT CASSTGTSGRADTQYF
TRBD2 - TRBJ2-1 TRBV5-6 TGTGCCAGCAGCTTCGGGACTACCTACAATGAGCAGTTCTTC CASSFGTTYNEQFF
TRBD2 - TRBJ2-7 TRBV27 TGTGCCAGCAGCGGACTAGCGGCAACCTACGAGCAGTACTTC CASSGLAATYEQYF
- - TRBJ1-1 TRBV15 TGTGCCACCAGCGCGGATCGGAACACTGAAGCTTTCTTT CATSADRNTEAFF
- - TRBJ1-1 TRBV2 TGTGCCAGCAGTGAAAGTTCAGGGCAGATTAACACTGAAGCTTTCTTT CASSESSGQINTEAFF
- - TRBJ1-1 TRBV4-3 TGCGCCAGCAGCCAACTCTACTCGGGCGGCACTGAAGCTTTCTTT CASSQLYSGGTEAFF
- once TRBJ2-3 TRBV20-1 TGCAGTGCTGTACAAGATACGCAGTATTTT CSAVQDTQYF
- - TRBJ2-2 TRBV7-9 TGTGCCAGCAGCTTTGGTACTTCCGGGGAGCTGTTTTTT CASSFGTSGELFF
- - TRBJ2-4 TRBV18 TGTGCCAGCTCACCCCCGGAAAACATTCAGTACTTC CASSPPENIQYF
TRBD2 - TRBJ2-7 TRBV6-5 TGTGCCAGCAGTCCCCAAGGGACTAAACTCTACGAGCAGTACTTC CASSPQGTKLYEQYF
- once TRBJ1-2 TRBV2 TGTGCCAGCAGTGAGTCTACAAATAACTATGGCTACACCTTT CASSESTNNYGYTF
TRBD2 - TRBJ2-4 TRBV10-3 TGTGCCATCAGTGAGGGTTTGGGTAGCGGGATAGCCAAAAACATTCAGTACTTC CAISEGLGSGIAKNIQYF
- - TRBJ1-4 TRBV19 TGTGCCAGTAGTGTCCGGGACACCAACCAGCGGCTGTTTTTT CASSVRDTNQRLFF